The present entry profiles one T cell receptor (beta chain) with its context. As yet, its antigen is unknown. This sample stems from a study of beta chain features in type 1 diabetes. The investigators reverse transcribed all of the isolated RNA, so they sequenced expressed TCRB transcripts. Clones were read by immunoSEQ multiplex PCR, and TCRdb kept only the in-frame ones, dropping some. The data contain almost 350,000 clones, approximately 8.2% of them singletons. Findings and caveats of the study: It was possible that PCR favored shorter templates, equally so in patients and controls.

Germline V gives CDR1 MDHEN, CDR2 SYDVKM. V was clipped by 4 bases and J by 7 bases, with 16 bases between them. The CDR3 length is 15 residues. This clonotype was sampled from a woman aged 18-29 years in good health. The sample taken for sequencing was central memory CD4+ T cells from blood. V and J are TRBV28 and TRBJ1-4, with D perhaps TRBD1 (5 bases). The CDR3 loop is CASSSGGTALEKLFF. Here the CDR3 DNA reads TGTGCCAGCAGTTCCGGTGGGACGGCTCTTGAAAAACTGTTTTTT.